This T cell receptor (beta chain) is drawn from a study of Graves' ophthalmopathy and Graves' hyperthyroidism. This clonotype is termed medium-sized (0.01 to 0.1%). Its antigen is as yet unknown. Investigators amplified TCR beta CDR3 regions from RNA transcripts. The library came from an HTBI-primed first-round RT-PCR and a second-round multiplex PCR. TCRdb passed the multiplex PCR reads through MiXCR, listing each CDR3 protein once. The profile covers about 410,000 distinct CDR3 sequences, with around 19% appearing a single time and 1.6% taken by the ten largest. Losses at the gene ends were 5 bases for V and 1 base for J; bases not matched to a gene: 8. Germline V gives CDR1 SGHRS, CDR2 YFSETQ. This CDR3 has 15 amino acids. Ophthalmopathy cases showed moderate-to-severe activity, scoring CAS ≥3 and NOSPECS ≥4, with duration under 3 months. The PBMCs used were ones drawn from approximately 10 ml of fresh peripheral blood.

Broader study findings: A 13-signature model separated ophthalmopathy from stable hyperthyroidism, reaching roughly 85% sensitivity and around 83% specificity cross-validated.

The V call is TRBV5-1, the J call TRBJ1-1, with TRBD1 identical over 7 bases. This TCR was recovered from a woman under 30 with Graves' ophthalmopathy. What was sequenced was peripheral blood. The CDR3 reads CASSLTTGSNTEAFF. In DNA, the CDR3 is TGCGCCAGCAGTTTGACGACAGGGTCGAACACTGAAGCTTTCTTT.